This T cell receptor beta chain was sequenced for a study of control samples from healthy donors and cancer patients. Sequencing used immunoSEQ multiplex PCR; TCRdb keeps in-frame clones, though not all of them. The table records 100,000 to 150,000 clones, roughly nine tenths of them present only once. The sample comprised blood. This TCR derives from a man between 18 and 35 years old in good health.

The chain's CDR3 is CASSPSQGVGSPLHF. The CDR3 DNA follows: TGTGCCAGCAGCCCCTCTCAGGGGGTGGGTTCACCCCTCCACTTT. The chain couples TRBV9 to TRBJ1-6; 7 bases line up with TRBD1. CDR3 length: 15 residues. Trimming at V came to 4 bases and at J to 9 bases, leaving 10 bases not matched to a gene. Per germline, CDR1 SGDLS and CDR2 YYNGEE.